This T cell receptor beta chain stems from a study of human T cells and chemical hapten exposure. Study context: The sensitizer, 2% DPC, was used on approximately 2 cm by approximately 2 cm of upper inner arm skin.

The CDR3 has 11 residues. The V and J ends lost 6 bases and 8 bases respectively, with 9 bases between them. Germline values: CDR1 MDHEN, CDR2 SYDVKM. This clonotype was observed many times. Time point here: patch test 1, 2 weeks after DPC sensitization. Stated treatment: therapeutic diphenylcyclopropenone sensitization with weekly scalp DPC. RNA extraction used unfractionated whole blood as the source of total RNA. TCRdb redid the calling of the RACE reads with MiXCR, one entry per CDR3 protein. The sample has some 52,000 distinct CDR3 sequences, 8% to 13% seen once. The chain uses TRBV28 and TRBJ2-3; D is uncertain. Sequencing used whole blood, obtained in connection with sensitization to the hapten diphenylcyclopropenone (DPC). The receptor was isolated from a woman aged 40 to 50 with alopecia areata. Some clones in this sample may be carry-over from other donors' samples. CDR3 bases: TGTGCCAGCAGCTGGCCGGGTACGCAGTATTTT. Translated, it gives CASSWPGTQYF. Full variable domain (rest looked up from reference TRBV28 and TRBJ2-3): DVKVTQSSRYLVKRTGEKVFLECVQDMDHENMFWYRQDPGLGLRLIYFSYDVKMKEKGDIPEGYSVSREKKERFSLILESASTNQTSMYLCASSWPGTQYFGPGTRLTVL.